What follows are 10 T cell receptor beta chains derived from one specimen sequenced in a study of vaccination effects on CD4 cells after COVID-19. Clones were sequenced by immunoSEQ multiplex PCR, and TCRdb holds only the in-frame ones, with some missing. The sample records about 41,000 clones, 77% being singletons. The antigens for these receptors are not known. The ViraFEST assay expanded antigen-specific CD4+ T cells with viral peptide pools before sequencing. On roughly day 10 of culture, CD4+ T cells were separated out. In the vaccine recipients, nucleocapsid antibodies were negative and there was no prior SARS-CoV-2 infection. The sample was CD4+ T cells from PBMCs cultured with HCoV-NL63 spike peptides, taken before COVID-19 vaccination. The receptors come from a human donor who received a COVID-19 vaccine.

The chain links TRBV6-6 to TRBJ1-1; 7 bases map to TRBD1. Trimming at V came to 6 bases and at J to 2 bases, leaving 12 bases not matched to a gene. CDR3 length: 16 residues. Germline V gene sequence: CDR1 MNHNY, CDR2 SVGAGI (reference sequence). CDR3 in DNA: TGTGCCAGCAGACCCACTCCGGGACAGCTAAACACTGAAGCTTTCTTT. Its protein is CASRPTPGQLNTEAFF.

The chain couples TRBV9 to TRBJ1-6; D gene unclear. The germline V gene encodes CDR1 SGDLS and CDR2 YYNGEE. The CDR3 has 14 residues. Trimming left V 1 base short and J 7 bases short, with 9 bases between. The CDR3 spells CASSVRQGNSPLHF. CDR3 in DNA: TGTGCCAGCAGCGTACGACAAGGAAATTCACCCCTCCACTTT.

The genes are TRBV9 and TRBJ2-6; D not resolved. This CDR3 is 17 amino acids long. Germline V gives CDR1 SGDLS, CDR2 YYNGEE. V was cut by 0 bases and J by 0 bases, with 10 bases left in between. The CDR3 region is CASSVGAGSSGANVLTF. The CDR3 DNA reads TGTGCCAGCAGCGTAGGGGCAGGCAGCTCTGGGGCCAACGTCCTGACTTTC.

The V gene is TRBV18, the J gene TRBJ2-7; 7 bases line up with TRBD1. This CDR3 has 13 residues. V trimming: 4 bases; J trimming: 4 bases; junction bases outside the gene matches: 4. In germline, CDR1 is KGHSH, CDR2 LQKENI. The CDR3 sequence is CASSQGQEYEQYV. The CDR3 nucleotides read TGTGCCAGCTCACAAGGACAGGAGTACGAGCAGTACGTC.

DNA for the CDR3: TGTGCCAGCAGCCCGGCAGGGGGCAATGAGCAGTTCTTC. Encoded protein: CASSPAGGNEQFF. The rearrangement joins TRBV3-1 (or the pseudogene TRBV3-2) to TRBJ2-1, with 7 bases that match TRBD1. The junction had 3 bases not matched to a gene; V was cut back by 4 bases and J by 6 bases. The CDR3 totals 13 residues. CDR1 LGHDT and CDR2 YNNKEL come from the germline V gene (reference sequence).

The sample holds one count of this clone. The chain recombines TRBV7-2 with TRBJ1-2; D is undetermined. The CDR3 extends over 16 amino acids. Germline CDR1 and CDR2: SGHTA and FQGNSA. V was shortened by 1 base and J by 0 bases, with 12 bases between the two germline ends. The CDR3 loop is CASSLVRAAANYGYTF. The CDR3 DNA sequence: TGTGCCAGCAGCTTAGTAAGGGCGGCCGCTAACTATGGCTACACCTTC.

The gene calls are TRBV3-1 (or the pseudogene TRBV3-2) and TRBJ2-1; TRBD1 matches 10 bases. J gave up 7 bases and V 2 bases, and 5 bases lay outside the gene matches. CDR3 size: 15 residues. Germline CDR1 reads LGHDT; CDR2 reads YNNKEL (reference sequence). The CDR3 nucleotides read TGTGCCAGCAGCCAATCGGGACAGGGGTCGAATGAGCAGTTCTTC. Protein: CASSQSGQGSNEQFF.

A single count supports this clone. J is TRBJ2-3 and V is TRBV7-3, with TRBD2 matching over 9 bases. The germline V gene has CDR1 SGHTA and CDR2 FQGTGA. The V segment lost 5 bases and the J segment 4 bases; nucleotides outside the gene matches: 7. The CDR3 extends over 15 amino acids. CDR3 in amino acids: CASSPSGGLADTQYF. As DNA, the CDR3 is TGTGCCAGCAGCCCCAGCGGGGGGTTAGCAGATACGCAGTATTTT.

The chain joins TRBV19 to TRBJ2-3; 10 bases align to TRBD1. CDR3 length: 16 residues. J lost 0 bases, V lost 5 bases, and 5 bases had no gene match. Germline-derived CDR1 and CDR2 are LNHDA and SQIVND (reference sequence). The CDR3 DNA reads TGTGCCAGTAGTTTAGGACAGGGGGATAGCACAGATACGCAGTATTTT. Its translation is CASSLGQGDSTDTQYF.

This sequence joins TRBV7-2 and TRBJ1-4; D not resolved. CDR1 and CDR2 (germline): SGHTA, FQGNSA. This CDR3 region has 14 residues. V was clipped by 3 bases and J by 2 bases, with 7 bases between them. This CDR3 is CASSFISTNEKLFF. In nucleotides, the CDR3 is TGTGCCAGCAGCTTCATCAGCACTAATGAAAAACTGTTTTTT.